The 30 T cell receptor beta chains listed next were all sequenced from one sample in a study of PD-L1 blockade in urothelial cancer. The time point here: pretreatment peripheral blood. This table comes from immunoSEQ multiplex PCR, and its TCRdb copy is limited to in-frame clones, with some not included. The top ten clones hold 14% of a sample with tens of thousands of clones, more than 75% of them seen once. The sample was PBMCs, taken around atezolizumab (anti-PD-L1) treatment. The receptors here all came from a man aged 55 to 70 with urothelial cancer.

The rearrangement links TRBV7-9 to TRBJ2-2, with D possibly TRBD2 on 5 matching bases. V was pared by 4 bases and J by 0 bases, with 12 bases between. This CDR3 spans 16 amino acids. Germline values: CDR1 SEHNR, CDR2 FQNEAQ (reference sequence). This CDR3 is CASSSPSGTNTGELFF. The CDR3 DNA follows: TGTGCCAGCAGCTCCCCCAGCGGAACGAACACCGGGGAGCTGTTTTTT.

The chain recombines TRBV29-1 with TRBJ2-3, with TRBD2 matching over 7 bases. The CDR3 has 13 residues. The V and J ends lost 1 base and 3 bases, in that order; junction bases with no gene match: 1. CDR1 and CDR2 from the germline V gene are SQVTM and ANQGSEA. The CDR3 sequence: CSVEVGGTDTQYF. The DNA for the CDR3 is TGCAGCGTTGAAGTGGGGGGGACAGATACGCAGTATTTT.

The V gene is TRBV30, the J gene TRBJ1-4; the D gene is possibly TRBD1 (5 bases). Germline CDR1 and CDR2: GTSNPN and SVGIG (reference sequence). The CDR3 has 14 residues. Trimming took 3 bases from V and 3 from J, leaving 11 bases between them. CDR3 amino acids: CAWRKAGANEKLFF. In nucleotides, the CDR3 is TGTGCCTGGAGGAAGGCGGGGGCTAATGAAAAACTGTTTTTT.

The chain combines TRBV18 with TRBJ2-7, with 7 bases aligning to TRBD1. This CDR3 spans 16 amino acids. The germline gives CDR1 KGHSH, CDR2 LQKENI. Trimming removed 3 bases from V and 0 bases from J; junction bases left unmatched: 8. CDR3 nucleotide sequence: TGTGCCAGCTCACCGCCGACAGGGAGTTCCTCCTACGAGCAGTACTTC. Its translation: CASSPPTGSSSYEQYF.

The genes are TRBV10-3 and TRBJ2-7; D remains ambiguous. This CDR3 comprises 13 residues. V was clipped by 5 bases and J by 6 bases, with 14 bases between them. CDR1 and CDR2 from the germline V gene are ENHRY and SYGVKD. The CDR3 DNA reads TGTGCCATCAGTCCCCCGAAAATGCGCGAGCAGTACTTC. This sequence encodes CAISPPKMREQYF.

The chain is built from TRBV7-2 and TRBJ2-4; TRBD2 matches 8 bases. The junction had 5 bases not matched to a gene; V was cut back by 3 bases and J by 7 bases. This CDR3 has 14 residues. Looked up from germline, CDR1 is SGHTA and CDR2 is FQGNSA. The CDR3 protein is CASSLGLAGNIQYF. In DNA, the CDR3 is TGTGCCAGCAGCTTGGGGCTAGCGGGTAACATTCAGTACTTC. Together with reference TRBV7-2 and TRBJ2-4, the CDR3 gives the full variable domain: GAGVSQSPSNKVTEKGKDVELRCDPISGHTALYWYRQSLGQGLEFLIYFQGNSAPDKSGLPSDRFSAERTGGSVSTLTIQRTQQEDSAVYLCASSLGLAGNIQYFGAGTRLSVL.

The V and J genes are TRBV6-1 and TRBJ1-5; the match to TRBD1 covers 8 bases. This CDR3 has 15 residues. After removal of 7 bases from V and 4 bases from J, the junction contained 9 bases not matched to a gene. Germline loops: CDR1 MNHNS, CDR2 SASEGT. For the CDR3, the DNA is TGTGCCAGCACTAAGGTTTACAGGGGGAATCAGCCCCAGCATTTT. It encodes CASTKVYRGNQPQHF.

The chain recombines TRBV4-3 with TRBJ2-5, with TRBD1 matching over 10 bases. This CDR3 is 18 amino acids long. Germline V CDR1 and CDR2: LGHNA, YSLEER. After removal of 0 bases from V and 0 bases from J, the junction contained 7 bases not matched to a gene. CDR3 in amino acids: CASSQEAIGTGDQETQYF. As DNA, the CDR3 is TGCGCCAGCAGCCAAGAAGCAATAGGGACAGGGGACCAAGAGACCCAGTACTTC.

This chain connects TRBV5-1 to TRBJ1-4; 8 bases agree with TRBD1. The CDR3 runs to 15 residues. V lost 4 bases and J lost 5; bases outside the gene matches: 7. The germline CDR1 and CDR2 sequences are SGHRS and YFSETQ. The CDR3 is CASSRTRDRNEKLFF. The DNA for the CDR3 is TGCGCCAGCAGCAGAACCCGGGACAGGAATGAAAAACTGTTTTTT.

This clone was seen a few times. This rearrangement joins TRBV6-1 to TRBJ2-2; weak D call: TRBD1 (6 bases). The CDR3 has 15 residues. The V end lost 6 bases, the J end lost 1 base, and 12 bases lay between the germline ends. The V gene's germline CDR1 is MNHNS and CDR2 SASEGT. The CDR3, as DNA: TGTGCCAGCAGGGATTGGGGACAGAACACCGGGGAGCTGTTTTTT. This codes for CASRDWGQNTGELFF.

This chain joins TRBV2 and TRBJ2-7; D may be TRBD1 (6 bases). Trimming left V 6 bases short and J 1 base short, with 7 bases between. Germline lookup yields CDR1 SNHLY and CDR2 FYNNEI. The CDR3 spans 12 residues. As DNA, the CDR3 is TGTGCCAGCAGACAGGGATCCTACGAGCAGTACTTC. Its protein product is CASRQGSYEQYF. Supplemented by reference TRBV2 and TRBJ2-7, the full variable domain reads EPEVTQTPSHQVTQMGQEVILRCVPISNHLYFYWYRQILGQKVEFLVSFYNNEISEKSEIFDDQFSVERPDGSNFTLKIRSTKLEDSAMYFCASRQGSYEQYFGPGTRLTVT.

The chain is built from TRBV28 and TRBJ2-3, with 9 nucleotides matching TRBD2. The germline gives CDR1 MDHEN, CDR2 SYDVKM. J lost 6 bases, V lost 3 bases, and 10 bases had no gene match. The CDR3 runs to 16 residues. The CDR3 nucleotides read TGTGCCAGCAGTTTTCGCTCTCTAGCGGGGCCCGATACGCAGTATTTT. Its protein product is CASSFRSLAGPDTQYF.

V and J are TRBV7-2 and TRBJ2-7; TRBD2 matches at 7 bases. The germline CDR1 and CDR2 sequences are SGHTA and FQGNSA. With 2 bases clipped from V and 0 bases from J, the junction kept 4 bases outside the gene matches. The CDR3 contains 15 residues. For the CDR3, the DNA is TGTGCCAGCAGCTTAACTGGGGGGGGCTCCTACGAGCAGTACTTC. Translated: CASSLTGGGSYEQYF.

This sequence joins TRBV5-4 and TRBJ2-3, with D perhaps matching TRBD2 (6 bases). CDR1 and CDR2 (germline): SGHNT, YYREEE (reference sequence). CDR3 size: 14 residues. V was trimmed by 7 bases and J by 2 bases, leaving 14 bases between them. The CDR3 region is CASGRGDNTDTQYF. The CDR3 nucleotides read TGTGCCAGCGGGCGGGGAGATAACACAGATACGCAGTATTTT. Combining the CDR3 with reference TRBV5-4 and TRBJ2-3 gives the whole variable domain ETGVTQSPTHLIKTRGQQVTLRCSSQSGHNTVSWYQQALGQGPQFIFQYYREEENGRGNFPPRFSGLQFPNYSSELNVNALELDDSALYLCASGRGDNTDTQYFGPGTRLTVL.

This chain connects TRBV19 to TRBJ2-7; 11 bases line up with TRBD2. Germline trimming cut 1 base from V and 7 bases from J; bases unmatched to any gene: 9. Germline V gene data show CDR1 as LNHDA and CDR2 as SQIVND (reference sequence). The CDR3 contains 16 residues. The CDR3: CASSIVPGTSGGEQYF. In DNA form, the CDR3 reads TGTGCCAGTAGTATAGTCCCCGGGACTAGCGGCGGGGAGCAGTACTTC. The full variable domain, completed using reference TRBV19 and TRBJ2-7, is DGGITQSPKYLFRKEGQNVTLSCEQNLNHDAMYWYRQDPGQGLRLIYYSQIVNDFQKGDIAEGYSVSREKKESFPLTVTSAQKNPTAFYLCASSIVPGTSGGEQYFGPGTRLTVT.

This chain connects TRBV10-3 to TRBJ1-1; D gene uncertain. CDR1 and CDR2 from the germline V gene are ENHRY and SYGVKD. The CDR3 contains 13 residues. Trimming cost V 0 bases and J 10 bases, with 12 bases left between them. DNA for the CDR3: TGTGCCATCAGTGAGTCTGGTGGGCTTGGAGCTTTCTTT. It codes for CAISESGGLGAFF.

CDR3 region: CASSPRQGAYEQYF. Written as DNA, the CDR3 is TGTGCCAGCAGCCCCCGACAGGGAGCCTACGAGCAGTACTTC. The V gene is TRBV6-5, the J gene TRBJ2-7; TRBD1 matches at 7 bases. The CDR3 runs to 14 residues. CDR1 and CDR2 (germline): MNHEY, SVGAGI. The V gene end was trimmed by 6 bases and the J gene end by 2 bases; junction bases not matched to a gene: 7.

V usage is TRBV12-5 and J usage is TRBJ2-2; the D gene is possibly TRBD1 (6 bases). The CDR3 spans 13 residues. Trimming took 6 bases from V and 4 from J, leaving 9 bases between them. Germline CDR1 is LGHNT and CDR2 is FRNRAP. As DNA, the CDR3 is TGTGCTAGTGGCAAACAGGGCACCGGGGAGCTGTTTTTT. Its protein is CASGKQGTGELFF.

This clone was seen a single time. CDR3 amino acids: CAWSMGQGTNTQYF. In DNA form, the CDR3 reads TGTGCCTGGAGTATGGGCCAGGGGACGAATACGCAGTATTTT. The chain carries TRBV30 and TRBJ2-3; tentative D call: TRBD1 (6 bases). This CDR3 is built from 14 residues. Germline V CDR1 and CDR2: GTSNPN, SVGIG (reference sequence). V lost 2 bases and J 7 bases, leaving 16 bases between the germline ends.

This sequence joins TRBV30 and TRBJ2-7; TRBD2 aligns across 12 bases. Looked up from germline, CDR1 is GTSNPN and CDR2 is SVGIG (reference sequence). This CDR3 has 20 amino acids. The ends lost 4 bases at V and 0 bases at J; junction bases unmatched: 19. Here the CDR3 reads CAWKVASGRAFLLSSYEQYF. The CDR3 DNA is TGTGCCTGGAAAGTTGCTAGCGGGAGGGCCTTCCTGCTAAGCTCCTACGAGCAGTACTTC. The entire variable domain, with the rest obtained from reference TRBV30 and TRBJ2-7, is as follows: SQTIHQWPATLVQPVGSPLSLECTVEGTSNPNLYWYRQAAGRGLQLLFYSVGIGQISSEVPQNLSASRPQDRQFILSSKKLLLSDSGFYLCAWKVASGRAFLLSSYEQYFGPGTRLTVT.

The V and J genes are TRBV6-4 and TRBJ2-1; tentative D call: TRBD1 (5 bases). The germline CDR1 and CDR2 sequences are MRHNA and SNTAGT. CDR3 length: 14 residues. V lost 5 bases to trimming and J lost 8 bases, with 16 bases between them. The CDR3 DNA reads TGTGCCAGCAGTAATAAGGGGATTGGGCATGAGCAGTTCTTC. Protein sequence: CASSNKGIGHEQFF.

The chain uses TRBV18 and TRBJ1-6; 8 nucleotides agree with TRBD1. This CDR3 is built from 14 residues. CDR1 KGHSH and CDR2 LQKENI come from the germline V gene. With V trimmed by 5 bases and J by 9 bases, 6 bases remained unmatched. As DNA, the CDR3 is TGTGCCAGCTCAGCAGACAGGGGCCCTTCACCCCTCCACTTT. The encoded protein is CASSADRGPSPLHF.

The rearrangement joins TRBV10-3 to TRBJ2-4, with 10 bases that match TRBD2. From germline, CDR1 is ENHRY and CDR2 SYGVKD. After removal of 5 bases from V and 6 bases from J, the junction contained 10 bases not matched to a gene. This CDR3 spans 16 amino acids. The CDR3 sequence: CAISPSGGGLINIQYF. The CDR3 nucleotides are TGTGCCATCAGTCCGAGCGGGGGGGGATTAATAAACATTCAGTACTTC.

V usage is TRBV7-9 and J usage is TRBJ1-5; 8 bases are a match to TRBD1. Losses at the gene ends were 5 bases for V and 5 bases for J; bases not matched to a gene: 2. The CDR3 sequence is 13 residues long. The V gene's germline CDR1 is SEHNR and CDR2 FQNEAQ (reference sequence). The CDR3 DNA sequence: TGTGCCAGCAGCAAGGACAGGGATCAGCCCCAGCATTTT. Translating gives CASSKDRDQPQHF.

The V and J genes are TRBV7-9 and TRBJ1-1, with no clear D. V gave up 5 bases and J gave up 3 bases, with 13 bases separating them. From germline, CDR1 is SEHNR and CDR2 FQNEAQ (reference sequence). The CDR3 runs to 14 residues. CDR3 in DNA: TGTGCCAGCAGCCTCCGGACGGGAGACACTGAAGCTTTCTTT. Its translation is CASSLRTGDTEAFF.

The chain joins TRBV6-1 to TRBJ2-3, with TRBD1 matching 7 bases. Germline assignment: CDR1 MNHNS and CDR2 SASEGT. CDR3 length equals 15 residues. After removal of 2 bases from V and 4 bases from J, the junction contained 6 bases not matched to a gene. CDR3 amino acids: CASSEWGTGADTQYF. In DNA form, the CDR3 reads TGTGCCAGCAGTGAATGGGGTACAGGGGCAGATACGCAGTATTTT.

This clone was observed a single time. The V gene is TRBV19, the J gene TRBJ1-4; D may be TRBD1 (5 bases). Per germline, CDR1 LNHDA and CDR2 SQIVND (reference sequence). CDR3 length: 17 residues. V was shortened by 7 bases and J by 0 bases, with 18 bases between the two germline ends. The CDR3 nucleotides are TGTGCCAGTACCGACAGTAGTAATGTTGCAACTAATGAAAAACTGTTTTTT. Protein: CASTDSSNVATNEKLFF.

The sample holds a few counts of this clone. This chain uses TRBV14 with TRBJ1-2; 7 nucleotides line up with TRBD1. J gave up 8 bases and V 6 bases, and 12 bases lay outside the gene matches. Germline assignment: CDR1 SGHDN and CDR2 FVKESK. This CDR3 spans 14 amino acids. This chain's CDR3 is CASRLGTDGSGYTF. The DNA of the CDR3 is TGTGCCAGCAGACTCGGGACAGATGGTTCGGGCTACACCTTC. Together with reference TRBV14 and TRBJ1-2, the CDR3 gives the full variable domain: EAGVTQFPSHSVIEKGQTVTLRCDPISGHDNLYWYRRVMGKEIKFLLHFVKESKQDESGMPNNRFLAERTGGTYSTLKVQPAELEDSGVYFCASRLGTDGSGYTFGSGTRLTVV.

This clone was picked up one time. The chain joins TRBV30 to TRBJ1-2, with 9 nucleotides matching TRBD1. The ends lost 8 bases at V and 4 bases at J; junction bases unmatched: 8. Germline V gene sequence: CDR1 GTSNPN, CDR2 SVGIG (reference sequence). The CDR3 runs to 13 residues. The DNA of the CDR3 is TGTGCCCAATCCGGACAGGGGATCTATGGCTACACCTTC. Protein: CAQSGQGIYGYTF.

The chain uses TRBV15 and TRBJ2-5; tentatively, D is TRBD1 (6 bases). Germline V gene data show CDR1 as LNHNV and CDR2 as YYDKDF (reference sequence). Trimming left V 9 bases short and J 2 bases short, with 13 bases between. This CDR3 region has 13 residues. CDR3 sequence (DNA): TGTGCCACAGCCTGGGGGCTACAAGAGACCCAGTACTTC. It encodes CATAWGLQETQYF.